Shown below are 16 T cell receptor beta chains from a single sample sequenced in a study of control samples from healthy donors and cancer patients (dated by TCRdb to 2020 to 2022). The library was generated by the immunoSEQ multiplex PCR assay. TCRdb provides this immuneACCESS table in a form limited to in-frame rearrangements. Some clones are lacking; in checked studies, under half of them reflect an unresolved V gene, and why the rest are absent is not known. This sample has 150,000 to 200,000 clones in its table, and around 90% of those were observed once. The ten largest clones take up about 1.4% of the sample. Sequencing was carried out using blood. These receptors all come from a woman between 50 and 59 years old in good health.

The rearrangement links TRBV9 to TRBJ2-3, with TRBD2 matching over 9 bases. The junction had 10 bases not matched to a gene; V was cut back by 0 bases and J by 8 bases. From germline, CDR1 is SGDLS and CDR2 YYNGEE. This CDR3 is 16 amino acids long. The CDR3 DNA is TGTGCCAGCAGCGTAGATATGGCGGGGGGGCTCGGTACGCAGTATTTT. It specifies CASSVDMAGGLGTQYF.

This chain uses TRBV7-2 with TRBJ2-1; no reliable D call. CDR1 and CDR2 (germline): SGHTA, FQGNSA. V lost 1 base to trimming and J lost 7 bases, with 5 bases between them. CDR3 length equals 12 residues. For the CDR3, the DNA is TGTGCCAGCAGCTTAGATGGGAATGAGCAGTTCTTC. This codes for CASSLDGNEQFF.

This CDR3 is CARSCHQEQAELRGYTF. CDR3 nucleotide sequence: TGTGCCAGAAGCTGCCATCAGGAGCAGGCGGAGTTAAGAGGCTACACCTTC. The rearrangement joins TRBV5-3 to TRBJ1-2; D uncertain. TRBV5-3 is assigned to the ORF class and has an uncertain function. The CDR3 sequence is 17 residues long. V was cut by 3 bases and J by 8 bases, with 26 bases left in between.

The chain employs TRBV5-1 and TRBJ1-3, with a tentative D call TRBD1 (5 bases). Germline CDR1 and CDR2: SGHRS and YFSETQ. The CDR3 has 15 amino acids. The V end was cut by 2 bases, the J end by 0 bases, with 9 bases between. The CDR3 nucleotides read TGCGCCAGCAGCTTTGGGGGACGCTCTGGAAACACCATATATTTT. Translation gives CASSFGGRSGNTIYF.

The CDR3 loop reads CASTPTARQATNEKLFF. CDR3 sequence (DNA): TGTGCCAGTACTCCCACCGCCCGCCAGGCAACTAATGAAAAACTGTTTTTT. The gene calls are TRBV19 and TRBJ1-4; D unclear. The V gene's germline CDR1 is LNHDA and CDR2 SQIVND (reference sequence). This CDR3 is 17 amino acids long. V gave up 7 bases and J gave up 0 bases, with 18 bases separating them.

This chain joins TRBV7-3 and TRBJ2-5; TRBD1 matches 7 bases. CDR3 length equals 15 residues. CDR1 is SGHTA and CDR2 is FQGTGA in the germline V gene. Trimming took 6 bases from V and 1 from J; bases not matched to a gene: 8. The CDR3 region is CASRRTGTAQETQYF. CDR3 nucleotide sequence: TGTGCCAGCAGACGGACCGGGACAGCCCAAGAGACCCAGTACTTC. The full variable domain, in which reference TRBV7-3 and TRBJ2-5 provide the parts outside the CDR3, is GAGVSQTPSNKVTEKGKYVELRCDPISGHTALYWYRQSLGQGPEFLIYFQGTGAADDSGLPNDRFFAVRPEGSVSTLKIQRTERGDSAVYLCASRRTGTAQETQYFGPGTRLLVL.

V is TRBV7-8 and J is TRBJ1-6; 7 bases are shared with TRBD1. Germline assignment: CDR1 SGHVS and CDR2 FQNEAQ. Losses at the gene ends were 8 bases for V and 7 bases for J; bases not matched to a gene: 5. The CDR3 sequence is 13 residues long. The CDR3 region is CASLGTENSPLHF. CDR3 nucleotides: TGTGCCAGCCTTGGGACAGAGAATTCACCCCTCCACTTT.

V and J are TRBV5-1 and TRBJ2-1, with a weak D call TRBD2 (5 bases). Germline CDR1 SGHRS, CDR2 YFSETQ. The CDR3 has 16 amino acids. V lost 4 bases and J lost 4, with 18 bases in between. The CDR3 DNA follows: TGCGCCAGCAGCACCCTAACCAGGCCGGGGTACAATGAGCAGTTCTTC. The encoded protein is CASSTLTRPGYNEQFF.

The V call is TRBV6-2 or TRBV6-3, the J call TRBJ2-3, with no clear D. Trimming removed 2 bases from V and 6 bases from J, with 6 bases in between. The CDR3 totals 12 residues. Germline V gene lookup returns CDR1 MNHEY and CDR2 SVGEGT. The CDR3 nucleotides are TGTGCCAGCAGTTACACCGGGGATACGCAGTATTTT. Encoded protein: CASSYTGDTQYF.

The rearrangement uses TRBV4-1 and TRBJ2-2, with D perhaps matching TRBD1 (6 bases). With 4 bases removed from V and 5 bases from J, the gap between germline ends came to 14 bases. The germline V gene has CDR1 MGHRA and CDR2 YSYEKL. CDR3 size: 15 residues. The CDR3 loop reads CASSRQAGDTGELFF. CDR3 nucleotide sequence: TGCGCCAGCAGCCGACAGGCTGGGGATACCGGGGAGCTGTTTTTT.

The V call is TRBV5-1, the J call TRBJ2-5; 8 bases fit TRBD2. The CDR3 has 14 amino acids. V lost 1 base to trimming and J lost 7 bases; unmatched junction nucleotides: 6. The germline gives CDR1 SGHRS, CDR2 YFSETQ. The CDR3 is CASSLNSGDVTQYF. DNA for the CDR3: TGCGCCAGCAGCTTGAATAGCGGGGATGTGACCCAGTACTTC.

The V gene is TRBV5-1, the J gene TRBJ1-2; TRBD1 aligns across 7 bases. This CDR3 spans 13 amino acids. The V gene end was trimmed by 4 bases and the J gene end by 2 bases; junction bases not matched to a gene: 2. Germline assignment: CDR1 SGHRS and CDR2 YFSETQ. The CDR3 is CASSAGQNYGYTF. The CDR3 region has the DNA TGCGCCAGCAGCGCGGGACAGAACTATGGCTACACCTTC.

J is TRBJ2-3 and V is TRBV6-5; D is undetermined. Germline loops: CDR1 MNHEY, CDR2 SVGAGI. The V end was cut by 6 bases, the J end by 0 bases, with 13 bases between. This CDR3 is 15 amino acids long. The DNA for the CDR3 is TGTGCCAGCAGCCGAGATCCCTCTAGCACAGATACGCAGTATTTT. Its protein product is CASSRDPSSTDTQYF.

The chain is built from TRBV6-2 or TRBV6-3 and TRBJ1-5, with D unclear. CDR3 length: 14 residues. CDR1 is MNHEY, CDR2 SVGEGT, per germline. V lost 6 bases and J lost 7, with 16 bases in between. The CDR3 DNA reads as TGTGCCAGCAGCCCATTGGAGGGCAGACAGCCCCAGCATTTT. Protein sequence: CASSPLEGRQPQHF.

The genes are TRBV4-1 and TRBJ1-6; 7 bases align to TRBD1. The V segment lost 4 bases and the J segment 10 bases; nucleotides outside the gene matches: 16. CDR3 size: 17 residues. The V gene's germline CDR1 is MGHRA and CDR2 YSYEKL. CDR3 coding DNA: TGCGCCAGCAGCCGTATACCGGTCGACAGGGTCCGATCACCCCTCCACTTT. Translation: CASSRIPVDRVRSPLHF.

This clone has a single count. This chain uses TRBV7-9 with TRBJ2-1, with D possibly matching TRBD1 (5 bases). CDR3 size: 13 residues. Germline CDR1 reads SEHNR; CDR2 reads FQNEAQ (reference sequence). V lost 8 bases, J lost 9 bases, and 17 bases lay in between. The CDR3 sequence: CASWGRTTAEQFF. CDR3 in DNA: TGTGCCAGCTGGGGCCGGACCACTGCTGAGCAGTTCTTC.